Listed here are 23 T cell receptor beta chains from one sample, sequenced in a study of blood T cell repertoires in COVID-19. TCRdb's copy holds only in-frame clones and misses some; the assay was immunoSEQ multiplex PCR. The table has some 360,000 clones, about 88% seen once. Sequenced input: PBMCs or T cells enriched from blood (not recorded which). These receptors were obtained from a young woman who had been exposed to COVID-19.

This clone was detected once. The rearrangement uses TRBV2 and TRBJ2-1; maybe TRBD1 (6 bases). Germline CDR1 and CDR2: SNHLY and FYNNEI. V lost 5 bases and J lost 12, with 17 bases in between. The CDR3 totals 13 residues. The CDR3, as DNA: TGTGCCAGCAGTTTGCAGGGGTTGGATGGGCAGTTCTTC. Translating gives CASSLQGLDGQFF.

The genes are TRBV29-1 and TRBJ2-1; 10 nucleotides line up with TRBD2. This CDR3 spans 15 amino acids. Losses at the gene ends were 5 bases for V and 9 bases for J; bases not matched to a gene: 13. Germline CDR1 is SQVTM and CDR2 is ANQGSEA. The CDR3 coding sequence is TGCAGCGTTCCCGCTAGCGGGAGTGTGGTTGCTGAGCAGTTCTTC. Translated: CSVPASGSVVAEQFF.

The chain joins TRBV27 to TRBJ2-4; TRBD1 matches at 7 bases. The CDR3 runs 14 residues. Trimming took 5 bases from V and 1 from J; bases not matched to a gene: 2. Germline V lookup: CDR1 MNHEY, CDR2 SMNVEV (reference sequence). The CDR3 spells CASSADRAKNIQYF. The CDR3 DNA follows: TGTGCCAGCAGTGCGGACAGGGCCAAAAACATTCAGTACTTC.

This CDR3 is CASSLAASGTYNEQFF. CDR3 nucleotide sequence: TGTGCCAGCAGCTTGGCCGCTAGCGGGACGTACAATGAGCAGTTCTTC. The rearrangement links TRBV5-4 to TRBJ2-1; TRBD2 aligns across 9 bases. CDR3 size: 16 residues. From germline, CDR1 is SGHNT and CDR2 YYREEE (reference sequence). The V segment lost 0 bases and the J segment 4 bases; nucleotides outside the gene matches: 5.

The chain is built from TRBV7-6 and TRBJ2-3; possibly TRBD2 for D (6 bases). Trimming took off 2 bases at V and 0 bases at J, with 12 bases between the two ends. This CDR3 has 16 residues. CDR1 is SGHVS and CDR2 is FNYEAQ in the germline V gene. The CDR3 reads CASSLSFAGSTDTQYF. The DNA for the CDR3 is TGTGCCAGCAGCTTATCCTTCGCGGGGAGCACAGATACGCAGTATTTT.

The table lists this clone with a few counts. The rearrangement links TRBV28 to TRBJ1-1; 8 bases map to TRBD1. Trimming took 3 bases from V and 2 from J; bases not matched to a gene: 14. Germline lookup yields CDR1 MDHEN and CDR2 SYDVKM. The CDR3 runs 18 residues. CDR3 sequence (DNA): TGTGCCAGCAGTTTGCCGCGGACAGGGAATTACCCCAACACTGAAGCTTTCTTT. This gives the protein CASSLPRTGNYPNTEAFF.

The chain has TRBV28 and TRBJ1-4; no reliable D call. Germline V gives CDR1 MDHEN, CDR2 SYDVKM. With 1 base removed from V and 8 bases from J, the gap between germline ends came to 11 bases. The CDR3 covers 14 residues. This CDR3 reads CASSLLADAEKLFF. The CDR3 nucleotides read TGTGCCAGCAGTTTATTAGCCGATGCCGAAAAACTGTTTTTT.

This clone has only one observation. The chain couples TRBV29-1 to TRBJ2-2, with 7 bases matching TRBD1. In germline, CDR1 is SQVTM, CDR2 ANQGSEA. Unmatched junction bases numbered 2, after V lost 6 bases and J lost 4 bases. The CDR3 length is 12 residues. CDR3 coding DNA: TGCAGCGTATACAGGGGCACCGGGGAGCTGTTTTTT. This translates into CSVYRGTGELFF.

The chain has TRBV5-1 and TRBJ1-1, with D uncertain. The CDR3 has 13 residues. The V and J ends lost 3 bases and 1 base respectively, with 7 bases between them. Per germline, CDR1 SGHRS and CDR2 YFSETQ. CDR3 in amino acids: CASSSDTNTEAFF. CDR3 DNA: TGCGCCAGCAGCTCTGACACGAACACTGAAGCTTTCTTT.

This rearrangement joins TRBV10-3 to TRBJ1-4; unclear D gene. CDR1 is ENHRY, CDR2 SYGVKD, per germline. This CDR3 has 14 residues. V lost 7 bases and J lost 3, with 12 bases in between. CDR3 loop: CAITTTGSNEKLFF. DNA for the CDR3: TGTGCCATCACCACTACCGGGTCTAATGAAAAACTGTTTTTT.

This clone was seen more than once but under ten times. The chain is built from TRBV3-1 (or the pseudogene TRBV3-2) and TRBJ1-2, with D possibly being TRBD1 (5 bases). Deletions cut 2 bases from V and 8 bases from J, with 12 bases between. The CDR3 totals 13 residues. CDR1 is LGHDT and CDR2 is YNNKEL in the germline V gene (reference sequence). Written as DNA, the CDR3 is TGTGCCAGCAGCCAATCGACAGTTACGGGCTACACCTTC. Residues: CASSQSTVTGYTF.

This chain uses TRBV11-2 with TRBJ2-7; 9 bases are shared with TRBD2. The CDR3 has 16 residues. V dropped 1 base and J dropped 0; count of bases not matched to a gene: 4. Germline V CDR1 and CDR2: SGHAT, FQNNGV. CDR3 region: CASSLAVSGGSYEQYF. The CDR3 DNA follows: TGTGCCAGCAGCTTAGCGGTTAGCGGGGGCTCCTACGAGCAGTACTTC.

V and J are TRBV5-4 and TRBJ1-1; 8 bases line up with TRBD1. Germline V gives CDR1 SGHNT, CDR2 YYREEE (reference sequence). With V trimmed by 5 bases and J by 3 bases, 6 bases remained unmatched. This CDR3 spans 14 amino acids. The CDR3 here is CASSPGGWYTEAFF. For the CDR3, the DNA is TGTGCCAGCAGTCCAGGGGGCTGGTACACTGAAGCTTTCTTT.

The V and J genes are TRBV18 and TRBJ2-5, with 12 positions matching TRBD2. V lost 5 bases and J lost 4; bases outside the gene matches: 5. The CDR3 is made up of 15 amino acids. Per germline, CDR1 KGHSH and CDR2 LQKENI. The CDR3 sequence is CASSEVGLAGETQYF. The CDR3 DNA sequence: TGTGCCAGCTCAGAGGTGGGACTAGCGGGAGAGACCCAGTACTTC.

The chain has TRBV28 and TRBJ1-6; D not certain. In germline, CDR1 is MDHEN, CDR2 SYDVKM. The CDR3 has 15 amino acids. V was pared by 6 bases and J by 8 bases, with 17 bases between. Here the CDR3 DNA reads TGTGCCAGCAGCCCACTCCGGGGTGTTGATTCACCCCTCCACTTT. Translated, it gives CASSPLRGVDSPLHF.

The chain couples TRBV2 to TRBJ2-5; TRBD1 is a possible D gene (5 bases). V lost 7 bases and J 5 bases, leaving 11 bases between the germline ends. This CDR3 has 12 residues. The germline gives CDR1 SNHLY, CDR2 FYNNEI. The CDR3 nucleotides are TGTGCCAGCACCCCGCACAGGGAGACCCAGTACTTC. Its protein product is CASTPHRETQYF. Based on the CDR3 plus reference TRBV2 and TRBJ2-5, the full variable domain is EPEVTQTPSHQVTQMGQEVILRCVPISNHLYFYWYRQILGQKVEFLVSFYNNEISEKSEIFDDQFSVERPDGSNFTLKIRSTKLEDSAMYFCASTPHRETQYFGPGTRLLVL.

The chain is built from TRBV28 and TRBJ1-1; D gene uncertain. Germline V gene lookup returns CDR1 MDHEN and CDR2 SYDVKM. The V end was cut by 4 bases, the J end by 6 bases, with 12 bases between. The CDR3 length is 13 residues. As DNA, the CDR3 is TGTGCCAGCAGTTCGCCGCCCCCGGCTGAAGCTTTCTTT. Amino acids: CASSSPPPAEAFF. Variable domain in full (rest from reference TRBV28 and TRBJ1-1): DVKVTQSSRYLVKRTGEKVFLECVQDMDHENMFWYRQDPGLGLRLIYFSYDVKMKEKGDIPEGYSVSREKKERFSLILESASTNQTSMYLCASSSPPPAEAFFGQGTRLTVV.

The V call is TRBV6-5, the J call TRBJ2-7; possible D gene TRBD1, 7 bases. V shed 9 bases and J shed 2 bases, with 14 bases lying between them. Germline V gene data show CDR1 as MNHEY and CDR2 as SVGAGI. The CDR3 sequence is 13 residues long. In DNA, the CDR3 is TGTGCCAGTAGACAGGGAGGTGCCTACGAGCAGTACTTC. Its protein product is CASRQGGAYEQYF.

V and J are TRBV11-2 and TRBJ1-2; no clear D gene. Trimming pared 1 base from V and 3 bases from J, leaving 15 bases between. The length of the CDR3 is 16 residues. CDR1 is SGHAT and CDR2 is FQNNGV in the germline V gene. The CDR3 DNA sequence: TGTGCCAGCAGCTTAGCTTCGCAGATAATTTACTATGGCTACACCTTC. Translating gives CASSLASQIIYYGYTF.

The chain has TRBV11-3 and TRBJ1-2; D unclear. The CDR3 spans 13 residues. V was pared by 0 bases and J by 6 bases, with 8 bases between. Looked up from germline, CDR1 is SGHNT and CDR2 is YENEEA. This CDR3 reads CASSLDGRDGYTF. CDR3 DNA sequence: TGTGCCAGCAGCTTAGATGGGCGGGATGGCTACACCTTC.

This rearrangement joins TRBV24-1 to TRBJ2-7, with 11 nucleotides matching TRBD2. V lost 3 bases and J lost 3; bases outside the gene matches: 3. Germline V gene data show CDR1 as KGHDR and CDR2 as SFDVKD. This CDR3 is built from 15 residues. The CDR3 loop reads CATSDPGTSGYEQYF. The CDR3 coding sequence is TGTGCCACCAGTGATCCCGGGACTAGCGGCTACGAGCAGTACTTC.

V gene TRBV6-5 combines with J gene TRBJ2-3; possible D gene TRBD2, 6 bases. This CDR3 is built from 14 residues. Deletions cut 8 bases from V and 2 bases from J, with 14 bases between. The germline CDR1 and CDR2 sequences are MNHEY and SVGAGI. DNA for the CDR3: TGTGCCAGCGGGCATAGCGGTCACACAGATACGCAGTATTTT. Translating it yields CASGHSGHTDTQYF.

This clone was recorded once. The rearrangement joins TRBV6-5 to TRBJ2-7; a possible D gene is TRBD1 (6 bases). Germline values: CDR1 MNHEY, CDR2 SVGAGI. V was pared by 0 bases and J by 0 bases, with 12 bases between. The CDR3 runs to 16 residues. The CDR3 spells CASSYSLQGHSYEQYF. The DNA of the CDR3 is TGTGCCAGCAGTTACTCACTTCAGGGGCACTCCTACGAGCAGTACTTC.